The 31 T cell receptor beta chains below all came from one sample that was sequenced in a study of cytomegalovirus exposure and HLA in healthy donors. 13 Jbeta primers and 60 Vbeta primers were used for the PCR. Some clones are missing from TCRdb's copy, which holds only in-frame ones; the method was immunoSEQ multiplex PCR. The sample holds under 200,000 clones, just under 80% seen once. The specimen sequenced was PBMCs. All receptors come from a woman in her 50s in good health and CMV-seropositive.

This clone turned up a few times. This chain connects TRBV6-6 to TRBJ1-2; 11 bases map to TRBD1. V shed 2 bases and J 7 bases; nucleotides not matched to a gene: 6. The CDR3 has 15 residues. Germline CDR1 and CDR2: MNHNY and SVGAGI (reference sequence). CDR3 coding DNA: TGTGCCAGCAGTTACCCGCCGGGACAGGGGGGTGGCTACACCTTC. Its protein product is CASSYPPGQGGGYTF.

The V and J genes are TRBV30 and TRBJ2-3; a weak D match, TRBD2 (5 bases). Germline CDR1 reads GTSNPN; CDR2 reads SVGIG (reference sequence). Trimming removed 4 bases from V and 2 bases from J, with 13 bases in between. CDR3 length: 14 residues. The CDR3 sequence: CAWTPLGATDTQYF. The CDR3 DNA is TGTGCCTGGACTCCCCTGGGAGCCACAGATACGCAGTATTTT. The full variable domain, rest sourced from reference TRBV30 and TRBJ2-3, is SQTIHQWPATLVQPVGSPLSLECTVEGTSNPNLYWYRQAAGRGLQLLFYSVGIGQISSEVPQNLSASRPQDRQFILSSKKLLLSDSGFYLCAWTPLGATDTQYFGPGTRLTVL.

The chain is built from TRBV11-1 and TRBJ2-3; 10 bases match TRBD1. The CDR3 spans 15 residues. Germline V gene sequence: CDR1 SGHAT, CDR2 FQDESV (reference sequence). The V gene end was trimmed by 5 bases and the J gene end by 3 bases; junction bases not matched to a gene: 5. The CDR3 region is CASSPWTGGTDTQYF. The DNA of the CDR3 is TGTGCCAGCAGCCCCTGGACAGGGGGAACAGATACGCAGTATTTT.

The V and J genes are TRBV15 and TRBJ1-2; D is ambiguous. The CDR3 sequence is 14 residues long. Trimming shortened V by 2 bases and J by 0 bases, and 7 bases separated the two germline ends. The V gene's germline CDR1 is LNHNV and CDR2 YYDKDF (reference sequence). The CDR3 here is CATSRIPSNYGYTF. The CDR3 DNA is TGTGCCACCAGCAGAATCCCCTCTAACTATGGCTACACCTTC.

The chain employs TRBV11-3 and TRBJ2-1; D gene ambiguous. The V end lost 4 bases, the J end lost 2 bases, and 12 bases lay between the germline ends. The CDR3 spans 15 residues. Germline-derived CDR1 and CDR2 are SGHNT and YENEEA. The CDR3 is CASSSIDTAYNEQFF. CDR3 in DNA: TGTGCCAGCAGCTCAATCGACACCGCCTACAATGAGCAGTTCTTC.

V and J are TRBV5-5 and TRBJ2-7, with 10 bases that match TRBD2. Germline loops: CDR1 SGHKS, CDR2 YYEKEE (reference sequence). Trimming cost V 3 bases and J 7 bases; bases outside gene matches: 7. The CDR3 totals 14 residues. This CDR3 reads CASSSSGRSGEQYF. The CDR3 DNA reads as TGTGCCAGCAGCTCTAGCGGGAGAAGTGGAGAGCAGTACTTC.

The chain is built from TRBV14 and TRBJ2-7; 11 positions agree with TRBD2. Germline assignment: CDR1 SGHDN and CDR2 FVKESK. Trimming cost V 3 bases and J 7 bases; bases outside gene matches: 8. The CDR3 runs 15 residues. The DNA of the CDR3 is TGTGCCAGCAGCCAGACTAGCGGGGCCTGGAGGGAGCAGTACTTC. Its translation is CASSQTSGAWREQYF.

The CDR3 region has the DNA TGTGCCAGCTCACAGGGAGGGACGGGCGGTGAAGCTTTCTTT. Translated: CASSQGGTGGEAFF. V is TRBV18 and J is TRBJ1-1, with D tentatively TRBD1 (5 bases). V gave up 4 bases and J gave up 7 bases, with 16 bases separating them. The germline gives CDR1 KGHSH, CDR2 LQKENI. The CDR3 is 14 amino acids.

This clone was detected only once. The CDR3 here is CASSSGLAVGNEQFF. The CDR3 DNA sequence: TGTGCCAGCAGTTCCGGACTAGCGGTGGGGAATGAGCAGTTCTTC. This chain links TRBV6-5 with TRBJ2-1; the match to TRBD2 covers 10 bases. V shed 4 bases, J shed 7 bases, and the junction held 7 bases outside the gene matches. The length of the CDR3 is 15 residues. The germline V gene has CDR1 MNHEY and CDR2 SVGAGI.

This clone was seen a handful of times. The junction and the germline gene differ at one end; a read error may be behind it. V usage is TRBV4-2 and J usage is TRBJ2-6, with D possibly being TRBD1 (7 bases). In germline, CDR1 is LGHNA, CDR2 YNFKEQ. This CDR3 has 16 residues. Written as DNA, the CDR3 is TGTGCCAGCAGCCAAACCAGGGGGACTGGGGCCAACGGCCTGACTTTC. It yields the protein CASSQTRGTGANGLTF.

J is TRBJ2-3 and V is TRBV15; maybe TRBD2 (6 bases). CDR1 and CDR2 from the germline V gene are LNHNV and YYDKDF (reference sequence). CDR3 length: 13 residues. V dropped 2 bases and J dropped 6 bases, with 9 bases sitting between them. CDR3 region: CATSRNRGDTQYF. As DNA, the CDR3 is TGTGCCACCAGCAGAAACCGGGGGGATACGCAGTATTTT.

In DNA form, the CDR3 reads TGTGCCAGCAGCCCACGACAGGGTGATTCAGATACGCAGTATTTT. Encoded protein: CASSPRQGDSDTQYF. The V and J genes are TRBV9 and TRBJ2-3, with 7 bases that match TRBD1. The germline V gene has CDR1 SGDLS and CDR2 YYNGEE. The CDR3 is made up of 15 amino acids. V lost 4 bases and J lost 4; bases outside the gene matches: 9.

The rearrangement joins TRBV10-3 to TRBJ1-2; 7 bases are shared with TRBD1. Looked up from germline, CDR1 is ENHRY and CDR2 is SYGVKD. This CDR3 is built from 15 residues. The ends lost 10 bases at V and 7 bases at J; junction bases unmatched: 18. For the CDR3, the DNA is TGTGCCACCGTCTCCGGACAGGACTTAATCACTGGCTACACCTTC. Encoded protein: CATVSGQDLITGYTF.

The chain combines TRBV4-3 with TRBJ2-1; 14 nucleotides align to TRBD2. The CDR3 runs 20 residues. Germline CDR1 LGHNA, CDR2 YSLEER. V shed 3 bases and J 8 bases; nucleotides not matched to a gene: 18. CDR3 region: CASSHLPGLAGVVPGDEQFF. DNA of the CDR3: TGCGCCAGCAGCCACCTGCCGGGACTAGCGGGAGTGGTCCCCGGGGATGAGCAGTTCTTC.

As for this clone: At one end, the junction sequence differs from germline, possibly due to a read error. The chain carries TRBV30 and TRBJ2-6, with 10 bases that match TRBD1. Looked up from germline, CDR1 is GTSNPN and CDR2 is SVGIG (reference sequence). The CDR3 consists of 18 residues. In DNA form, the CDR3 reads TGTGCCTGGAGTGTGGGACAGGGGATCAGCTCTGGGGCCAACGGCCTGACTTTC. This translates into CAWSVGQGISSGANGLTF.

The rearrangement links TRBV7-2 to TRBJ1-2; D perhaps matches TRBD1 (5 bases). The CDR3 loop spans 16 amino acids. Germline V lookup: CDR1 SGHTA, CDR2 FQGNSA. Trimming took 1 base from V and 7 from J, leaving 19 bases between them. The CDR3 DNA reads as TGTGCCAGCAGCTTAGAGAGAGGGGCGGGGGAACGTGGCTACACCTTC. This translates into CASSLERGAGERGYTF.

CDR3: CASSSFPSGVGAFF. In DNA, the CDR3 is TGTGCCAGCAGTTCCTTTCCCTCGGGGGTCGGAGCTTTCTTT. The gene calls are TRBV27 and TRBJ1-1, with D possibly being TRBD1 (5 bases). Germline CDR1 and CDR2: MNHEY and SMNVEV (reference sequence). This CDR3 is 14 amino acids long. V dropped 4 bases and J dropped 10 bases, with 19 bases sitting between them.

The V call is TRBV28, the J call TRBJ1-4, with D unclear. Germline assignment: CDR1 MDHEN and CDR2 SYDVKM. V was pared by 1 base and J by 8 bases, with 11 bases between. There are 14 residues in the CDR3. The CDR3 bases are TGTGCCAGCAGTTTATCGACATCTTACGAAAAACTGTTTTTT. Residues: CASSLSTSYEKLFF.

The chain is built from TRBV5-5 and TRBJ2-7; D not resolved. With 0 bases removed from V and 7 bases from J, the gap between germline ends came to 5 bases. The germline CDR1 and CDR2 sequences are SGHKS and YYEKEE (reference sequence). The length of the CDR3 is 11 residues. The CDR3 sequence is CASSLESEQYF. As DNA, the CDR3 is TGTGCCAGCAGCTTGGAATCAGAGCAGTACTTC.

V and J are TRBV15 and TRBJ2-5, with D tentatively TRBD1 (6 bases). Trimming left V 0 bases short and J 1 base short, with 12 bases between. The germline V gene encodes CDR1 LNHNV and CDR2 YYDKDF (reference sequence). This CDR3 contains 16 residues. The CDR3 is CATSRDGQLGQETQYF. The DNA of the CDR3 is TGTGCCACCAGCAGAGATGGACAGCTAGGCCAAGAGACCCAGTACTTC.

This chain joins TRBV4-1 and TRBJ1-5; 7 nucleotides align to TRBD1. CDR1 and CDR2 from the germline V gene are MGHRA and YSYEKL. The CDR3 length is 17 residues. Trimming removed 1 base from V and 0 bases from J; junction bases left unmatched: 6. CDR3 sequence reads: CASSQGAGTVSNQPQHF. CDR3 nucleotides: TGCGCCAGCAGCCAAGGGGCTGGGACAGTTAGCAATCAGCCCCAGCATTTT.

The chain joins TRBV4-3 to TRBJ1-1; TRBD1 agrees at 10 bases. CDR1 and CDR2 (germline): LGHNA, YSLEER. J was trimmed by 7 bases and V by 3 bases; bases with no gene match: 5. The CDR3 runs to 14 residues. The DNA of the CDR3 is TGCGCCAGCAGCCAGGCTGACAGGGGGCGTGAAGCTTTCTTT. Translated, it gives CASSQADRGREAFF.

J is TRBJ2-4 and V is TRBV4-3, with TRBD2 matching over 8 bases. The CDR3 loop spans 15 amino acids. Trimming at V came to 3 bases and at J to 5 bases, leaving 6 bases not matched to a gene. In germline, CDR1 is LGHNA, CDR2 YSLEER. As DNA, the CDR3 is TGCGCCAGCAGCCAGAGGACTAGCAGAGAAAACATTCAGTACTTC. Residues: CASSQRTSRENIQYF.

This clone was seen only a few times. This chain links TRBV2 with TRBJ2-1; 7 positions match TRBD2. Losses at the gene ends were 5 bases for V and 10 bases for J; bases not matched to a gene: 8. The CDR3 covers 13 residues. Germline V CDR1 and CDR2: SNHLY, FYNNEI. The CDR3 coding sequence is TGTGCCAGCAGTTTTGGCCCACTAGCGGAGCAGTTCTTC. Its protein product is CASSFGPLAEQFF.

The chain recombines TRBV7-2 with TRBJ1-2; possibly TRBD1 for D (5 bases). V was pared by 5 bases and J by 4 bases, with 20 bases between. This CDR3 comprises 16 residues. CDR1 is SGHTA and CDR2 is FQGNSA in the germline V gene. CDR3: CASSPLGQRGGYGYTF. In DNA form, the CDR3 reads TGTGCCAGCAGCCCCCTTGGACAACGCGGGGGCTATGGCTACACCTTC. The complete variable domain, with remaining parts taken from reference TRBV7-2 and TRBJ1-2, reads GAGVSQSPSNKVTEKGKDVELRCDPISGHTALYWYRQSLGQGLEFLIYFQGNSAPDKSGLPSDRFSAERTGGSVSTLTIQRTQQEDSAVYLCASSPLGQRGGYGYTFGSGTRLTVV.

The chain couples TRBV5-6 to TRBJ2-7; 7 nucleotides line up with TRBD1. Unmatched junction bases numbered 11, after V lost 6 bases and J lost 2 bases. This CDR3 region has 15 residues. Germline CDR1 reads SGHDT; CDR2 reads YYEEEE. DNA of the CDR3: TGTGCCAGCACCCCAACAGGGGAAGTAGCCTACGAGCAGTACTTC. Its protein product is CASTPTGEVAYEQYF.

The chain joins TRBV5-1 to TRBJ2-1, with 7 bases fitting TRBD2. This CDR3 has 15 amino acids. The trim removed 7 bases at V and 4 bases at J, leaving 11 bases unmatched. CDR1 is SGHRS and CDR2 is YFSETQ in the germline V gene. The CDR3 nucleotides read TGCGCCAGCTCGTCTCTGATGGGGGGGTACAATGAGCAGTTCTTC. It is translated as CASSSLMGGYNEQFF.

This sequence joins TRBV27 and TRBJ2-1; the match to TRBD2 covers 7 bases. The CDR3 is 17 amino acids. Germline CDR1 MNHEY, CDR2 SMNVEV (reference sequence). V lost 3 bases and J lost 9; bases outside the gene matches: 17. The CDR3 coding sequence is TGTGCCAGCAGTTTCCGCCGCGGCGGGAGAGAAAGTATTGAGCAGTTCTTC. Translated: CASSFRRGGRESIEQFF.

This clone came up once. The genes are TRBV12-5 and TRBJ2-3; 10 bases agree with TRBD1. The germline V gene has CDR1 LGHNT and CDR2 FRNRAP. Trimming took 11 bases from V and 6 from J; bases not matched to a gene: 5. The CDR3 has 12 amino acids. In DNA form, the CDR3 reads TGTGCTCTGGGACAGGGGATCGATACGCAGTATTTT. Translating gives CALGQGIDTQYF.

The rearrangement links TRBV4-3 to TRBJ2-1, with D possibly being TRBD1 (5 bases). The CDR3 is 14 residues long. V was shortened by 4 bases and J by 9 bases, with 16 bases between the two germline ends. Germline values: CDR1 LGHNA, CDR2 YSLEER. The CDR3, as DNA: TGCGCCAGCAGCCGACTTCTCAGGGAAAGTGAGCAGTTCTTC. It yields the protein CASSRLLRESEQFF.

This chain connects TRBV11-3 to TRBJ2-2; D possibly corresponds to TRBD2 (7 bases). The CDR3 is 15 amino acids. Germline values: CDR1 SGHNT, CDR2 YENEEA. Between the trimmed V and J ends, which lost 1 base and 10 bases, there was a span of 16 bases. The CDR3 here is CASSLVRGATEELFF. In DNA, the CDR3 is TGTGCCAGCAGCTTAGTACGGGGGGCCACTGAGGAGCTGTTTTTT.